This T cell receptor (beta chain) was found in a study of shared clonotypes between healthy human individuals. The germline V gene encodes CDR1 MGHRA and CDR2 YSYEKL. The CDR3 has 17 amino acids. V lost 4 bases, J lost 0 bases, and 9 bases stayed unmatched. The data were produced by immunoSEQ multiplex PCR, yet TCRdb's version contains in-frame clones alone and is incomplete. The top ten clones hold less than 0.35% of a sample with around 580,000 clones, roughly 98% of them seen once. Selected positively for CCR7 and CD45RO-negative, naive CD8 cells excluded terminally differentiated effector memory CD45RA+ cells.

The V gene is TRBV4-1, the J gene TRBJ1-3, with 7 bases matching TRBD1. The sequencing sample was made of naive CD8+ T cells sorted from blood. This receptor was obtained from a man aged 30 to 45 in good health. The CDR3 region is CASSPYNRGLSGNTIYF. The CDR3 DNA sequence: TGCGCCAGCAGCCCTTATAACAGGGGCCTCTCTGGAAACACCATATATTTT.